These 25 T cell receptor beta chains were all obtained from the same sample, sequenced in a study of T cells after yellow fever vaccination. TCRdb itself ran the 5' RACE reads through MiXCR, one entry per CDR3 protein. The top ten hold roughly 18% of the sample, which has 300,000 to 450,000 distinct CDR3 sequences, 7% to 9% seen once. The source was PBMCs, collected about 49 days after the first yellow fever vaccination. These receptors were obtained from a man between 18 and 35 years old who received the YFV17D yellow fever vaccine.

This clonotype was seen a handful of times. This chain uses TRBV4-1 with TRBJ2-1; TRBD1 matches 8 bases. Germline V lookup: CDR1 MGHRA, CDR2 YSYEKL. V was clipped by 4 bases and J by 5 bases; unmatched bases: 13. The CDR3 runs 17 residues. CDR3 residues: CASSRIIRDRRHNEQFF. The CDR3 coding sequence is TGCGCCAGCAGCCGAATCATCCGGGACAGGCGACACAATGAGCAGTTCTTC.

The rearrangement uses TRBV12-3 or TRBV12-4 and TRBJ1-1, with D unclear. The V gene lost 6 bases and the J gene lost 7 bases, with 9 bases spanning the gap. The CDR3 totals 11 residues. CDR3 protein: CASSPRYEAFF. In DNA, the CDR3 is TGTGCCAGCAGCCCTAGGTATGAAGCTTTCTTT.

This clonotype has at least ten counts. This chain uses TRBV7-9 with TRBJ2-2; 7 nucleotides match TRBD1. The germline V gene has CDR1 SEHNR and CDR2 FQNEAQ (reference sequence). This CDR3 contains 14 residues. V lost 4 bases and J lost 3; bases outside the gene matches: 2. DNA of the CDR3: TGTGCCAGCAGCTGGGACAGAGACACCGGGGAGCTGTTTTTT. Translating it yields CASSWDRDTGELFF.

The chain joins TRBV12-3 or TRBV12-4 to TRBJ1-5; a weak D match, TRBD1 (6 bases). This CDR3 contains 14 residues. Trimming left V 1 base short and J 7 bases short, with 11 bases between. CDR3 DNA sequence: TGTGCCAGCAGTTTAGAGTTCAGGGGACAGCCCCAGCATTTT. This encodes CASSLEFRGQPQHF.

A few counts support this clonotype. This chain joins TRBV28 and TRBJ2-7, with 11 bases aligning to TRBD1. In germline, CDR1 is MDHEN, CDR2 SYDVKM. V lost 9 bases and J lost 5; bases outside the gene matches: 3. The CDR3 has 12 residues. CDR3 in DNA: TGTGCCAGAGGACAGGGGGCGAACGAGCAGTACGTC. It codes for CARGQGANEQYV.

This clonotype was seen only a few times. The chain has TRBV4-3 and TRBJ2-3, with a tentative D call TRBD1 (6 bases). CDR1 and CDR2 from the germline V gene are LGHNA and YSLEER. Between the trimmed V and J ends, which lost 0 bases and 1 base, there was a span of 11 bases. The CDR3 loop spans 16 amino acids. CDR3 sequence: CASSQDLQGGTDTQYF. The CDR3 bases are TGCGCCAGCAGCCAAGATCTACAGGGCGGCACAGATACGCAGTATTTT.

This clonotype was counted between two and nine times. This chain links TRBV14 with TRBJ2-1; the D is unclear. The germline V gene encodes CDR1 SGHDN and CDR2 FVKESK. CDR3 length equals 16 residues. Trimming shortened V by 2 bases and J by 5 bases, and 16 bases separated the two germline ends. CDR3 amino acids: CASSQLGRGDNNEQFF. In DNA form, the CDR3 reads TGTGCCAGCAGCCAACTAGGTAGAGGTGATAACAATGAGCAGTTCTTC.

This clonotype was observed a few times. CDR3 sequence reads: CASSQEGGQSYNEQFF. The CDR3 nucleotides read TGTGCCAGCAGCCAAGAGGGAGGACAATCCTACAATGAGCAGTTCTTC. The V and J genes are TRBV4-2 and TRBJ2-1, with D perhaps TRBD2 (6 bases). Germline V gives CDR1 LGHNA, CDR2 YNFKEQ. This CDR3 comprises 16 residues. V shed 0 bases and J shed 1 base, with 10 bases lying between them.

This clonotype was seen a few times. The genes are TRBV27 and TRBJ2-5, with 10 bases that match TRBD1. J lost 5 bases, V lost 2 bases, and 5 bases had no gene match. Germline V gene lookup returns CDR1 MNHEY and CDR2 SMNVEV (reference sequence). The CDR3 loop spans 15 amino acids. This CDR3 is CASSLRQGAWETQYF. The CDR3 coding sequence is TGTGCCAGCAGTTTACGACAGGGGGCTTGGGAGACCCAGTACTTC.

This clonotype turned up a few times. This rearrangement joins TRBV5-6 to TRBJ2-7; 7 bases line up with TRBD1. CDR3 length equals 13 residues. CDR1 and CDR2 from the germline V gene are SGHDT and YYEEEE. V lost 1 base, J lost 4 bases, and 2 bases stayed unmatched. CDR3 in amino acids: CASSLTGEYEQYF. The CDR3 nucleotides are TGTGCCAGCAGCTTGACAGGGGAGTACGAGCAGTACTTC.

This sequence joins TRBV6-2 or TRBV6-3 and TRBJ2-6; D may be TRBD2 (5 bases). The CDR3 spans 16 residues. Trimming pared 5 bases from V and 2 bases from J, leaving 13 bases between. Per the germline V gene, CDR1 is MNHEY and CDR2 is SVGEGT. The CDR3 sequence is CASSGTRTAGANVLTF. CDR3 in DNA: TGTGCCAGCAGTGGAACTAGGACTGCTGGGGCCAACGTCCTGACTTTC.

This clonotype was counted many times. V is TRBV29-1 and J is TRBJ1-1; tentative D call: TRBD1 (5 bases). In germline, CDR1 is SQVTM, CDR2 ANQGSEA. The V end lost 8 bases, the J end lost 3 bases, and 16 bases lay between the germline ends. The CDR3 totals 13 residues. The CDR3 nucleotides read TGCAGCTCCTCCACGGGGGTAGACACTGAAGCTTTCTTT. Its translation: CSSSTGVDTEAFF.

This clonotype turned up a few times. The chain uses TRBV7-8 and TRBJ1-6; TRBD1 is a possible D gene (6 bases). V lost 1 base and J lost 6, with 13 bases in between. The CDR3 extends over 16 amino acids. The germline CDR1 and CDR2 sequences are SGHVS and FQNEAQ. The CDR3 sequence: CASSLESWTANSPLHF. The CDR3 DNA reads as TGTGCCAGCAGCTTAGAGTCGTGGACAGCTAATTCACCCCTCCACTTT.

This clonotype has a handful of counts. The CDR3 here is CASSSPGRTNNEQFF. The CDR3 DNA reads as TGTGCCAGCAGCTCCCCGGGCAGGACCAACAATGAGCAGTTCTTC. The chain uses TRBV7-6 and TRBJ2-1, with no clear D. Trimming left V 4 bases short and J 5 bases short, with 15 bases between. The CDR3 runs to 15 residues. Germline CDR1 and CDR2: SGHVS and FNYEAQ.

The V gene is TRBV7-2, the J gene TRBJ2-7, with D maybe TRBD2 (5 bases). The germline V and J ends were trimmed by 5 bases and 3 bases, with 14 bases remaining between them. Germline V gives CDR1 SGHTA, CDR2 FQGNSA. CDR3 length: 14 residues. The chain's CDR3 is CASSPQSGYYEQYV. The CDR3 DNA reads TGTGCCAGCAGCCCACAGAGCGGATACTACGAGCAGTACGTC.

The CDR3 protein is CASSSRDMRYNEQFF. CDR3 DNA: TGCGCCAGCAGCTCCCGGGACATGAGATACAATGAGCAGTTCTTC. The chain is built from TRBV5-1 and TRBJ2-1; D is perhaps TRBD1 (6 bases). V was cut by 3 bases and J by 4 bases, with 14 bases left in between. Germline loops: CDR1 SGHRS, CDR2 YFSETQ. This CDR3 is 15 amino acids long.

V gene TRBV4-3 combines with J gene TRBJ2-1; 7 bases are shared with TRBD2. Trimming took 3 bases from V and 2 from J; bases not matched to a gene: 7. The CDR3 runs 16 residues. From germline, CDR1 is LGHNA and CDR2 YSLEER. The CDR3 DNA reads TGCGCCAGCAGCCAGGAAAGCGGGATGGCCTACAATGAGCAGTTCTTC. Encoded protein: CASSQESGMAYNEQFF.

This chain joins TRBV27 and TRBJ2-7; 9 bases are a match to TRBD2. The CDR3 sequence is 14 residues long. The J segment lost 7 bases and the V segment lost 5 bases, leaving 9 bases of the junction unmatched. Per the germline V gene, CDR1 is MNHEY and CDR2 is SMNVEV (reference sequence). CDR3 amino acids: CASSPPAGGGEQYF. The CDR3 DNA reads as TGTGCCAGCAGTCCCCCAGCGGGGGGAGGGGAGCAGTACTTC.

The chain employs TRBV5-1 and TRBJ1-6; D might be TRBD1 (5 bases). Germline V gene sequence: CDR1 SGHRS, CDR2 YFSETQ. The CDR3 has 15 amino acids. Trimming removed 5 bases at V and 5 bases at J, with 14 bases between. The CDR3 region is CASRPGNNDNSPLHF. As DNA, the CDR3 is TGCGCCAGCAGACCAGGGAACAATGATAATTCACCCCTCCACTTT.

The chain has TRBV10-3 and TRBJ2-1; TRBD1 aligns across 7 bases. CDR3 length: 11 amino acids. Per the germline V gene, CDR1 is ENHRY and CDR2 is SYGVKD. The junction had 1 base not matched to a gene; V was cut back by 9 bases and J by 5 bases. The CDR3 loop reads CAITGDNEQFF. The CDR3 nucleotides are TGTGCCATTACAGGGGACAATGAGCAGTTCTTC.

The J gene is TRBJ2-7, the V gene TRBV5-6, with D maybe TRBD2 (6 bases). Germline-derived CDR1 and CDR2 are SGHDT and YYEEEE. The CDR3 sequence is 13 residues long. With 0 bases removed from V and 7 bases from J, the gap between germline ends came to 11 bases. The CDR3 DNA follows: TGTGCCAGCAGCTTGGGGAGGGAGAGAGAGCAGTACTTC. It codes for CASSLGREREQYF.

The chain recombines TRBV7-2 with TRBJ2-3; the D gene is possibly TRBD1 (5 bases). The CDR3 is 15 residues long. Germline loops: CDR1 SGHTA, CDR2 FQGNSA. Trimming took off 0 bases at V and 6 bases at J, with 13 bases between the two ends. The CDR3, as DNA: TGTGCCAGCAGCTTAGCCCAGGGCCCGCTGGATACGCAGTATTTT. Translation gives CASSLAQGPLDTQYF.

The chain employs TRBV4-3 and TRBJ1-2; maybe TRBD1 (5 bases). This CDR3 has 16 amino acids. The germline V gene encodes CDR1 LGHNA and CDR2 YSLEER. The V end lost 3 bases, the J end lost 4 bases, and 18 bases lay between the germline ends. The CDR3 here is CASSQGPGFVSYGYTF. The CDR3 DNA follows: TGCGCCAGCAGCCAGGGACCGGGTTTCGTTAGCTATGGCTACACCTTC.

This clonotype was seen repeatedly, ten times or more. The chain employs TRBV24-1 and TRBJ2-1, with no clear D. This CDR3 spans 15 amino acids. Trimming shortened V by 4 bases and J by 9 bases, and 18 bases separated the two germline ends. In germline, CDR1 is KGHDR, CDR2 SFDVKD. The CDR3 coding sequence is TGTGCCACCAGTGACCGGTGGGTCCTAGGTGGTGAGCAGTTCTTC. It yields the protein CATSDRWVLGGEQFF.

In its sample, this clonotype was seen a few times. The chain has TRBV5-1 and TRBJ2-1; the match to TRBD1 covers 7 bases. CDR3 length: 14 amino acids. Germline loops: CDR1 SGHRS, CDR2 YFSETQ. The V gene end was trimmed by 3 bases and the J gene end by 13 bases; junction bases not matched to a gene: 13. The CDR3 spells CASSWGQQGFEQFF. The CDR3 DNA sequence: TGCGCCAGCAGCTGGGGACAGCAAGGTTTCGAACAGTTCTTC. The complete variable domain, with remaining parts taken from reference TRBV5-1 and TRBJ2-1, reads KAGVTQTPRYLIKTRGQQVTLSCSPISGHRSVSWYQQTPGQGLQFLFEYFSETQRNKGNFPGRFSGRQFSNSRSEMNVSTLELGDSALYLCASSWGQQGFEQFFGPGTRLTVL.